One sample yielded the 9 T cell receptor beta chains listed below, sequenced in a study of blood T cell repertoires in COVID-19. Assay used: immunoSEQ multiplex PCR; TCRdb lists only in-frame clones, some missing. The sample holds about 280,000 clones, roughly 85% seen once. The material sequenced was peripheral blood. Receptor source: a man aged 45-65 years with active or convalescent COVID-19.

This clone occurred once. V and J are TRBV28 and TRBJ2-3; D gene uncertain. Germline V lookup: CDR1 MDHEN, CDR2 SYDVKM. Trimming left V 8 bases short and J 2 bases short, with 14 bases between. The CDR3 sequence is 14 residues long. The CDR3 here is CASHSIAYTDTQYF. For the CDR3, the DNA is TGTGCCAGCCATTCGATCGCCTACACAGATACGCAGTATTTT.

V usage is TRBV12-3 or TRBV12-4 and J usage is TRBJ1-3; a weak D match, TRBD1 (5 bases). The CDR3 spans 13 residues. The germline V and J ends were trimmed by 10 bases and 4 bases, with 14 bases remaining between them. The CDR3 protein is CANRQGGGNTIYF. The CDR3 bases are TGTGCCAACCGCCAGGGTGGGGGAAACACCATATATTTT.

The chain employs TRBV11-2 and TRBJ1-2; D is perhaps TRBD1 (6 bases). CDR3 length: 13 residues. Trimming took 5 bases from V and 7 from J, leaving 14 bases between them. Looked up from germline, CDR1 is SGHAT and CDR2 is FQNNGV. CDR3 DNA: TGTGCCAGCAGCCTGGGAGGGGGGTCTGGCTACACCTTC. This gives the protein CASSLGGGSGYTF.

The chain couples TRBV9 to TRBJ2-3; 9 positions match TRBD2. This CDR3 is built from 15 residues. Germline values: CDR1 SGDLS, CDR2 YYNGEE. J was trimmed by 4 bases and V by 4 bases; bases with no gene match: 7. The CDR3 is CASSPKTSGSDTQYF. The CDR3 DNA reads TGTGCCAGCAGCCCTAAGACTAGCGGATCAGATACGCAGTATTTT.

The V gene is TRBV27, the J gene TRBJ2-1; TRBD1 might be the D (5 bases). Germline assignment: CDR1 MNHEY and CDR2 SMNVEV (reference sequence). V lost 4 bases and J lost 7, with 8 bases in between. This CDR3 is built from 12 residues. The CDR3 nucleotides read TGTGCCAGCAGTTACCCAGGGAATGAGCAGTTCTTC. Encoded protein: CASSYPGNEQFF.

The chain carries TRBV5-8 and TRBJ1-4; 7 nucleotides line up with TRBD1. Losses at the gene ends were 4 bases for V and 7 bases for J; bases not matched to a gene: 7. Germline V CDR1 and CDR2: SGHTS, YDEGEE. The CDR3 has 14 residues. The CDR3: CASSPPGGPEKLFF. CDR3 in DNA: TGTGCCAGCAGCCCGCCAGGGGGGCCTGAAAAACTGTTTTTT.

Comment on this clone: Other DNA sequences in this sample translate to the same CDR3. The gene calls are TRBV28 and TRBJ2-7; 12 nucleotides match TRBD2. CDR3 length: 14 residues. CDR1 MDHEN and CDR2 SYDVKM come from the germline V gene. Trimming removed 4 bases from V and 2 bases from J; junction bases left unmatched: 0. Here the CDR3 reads CASSWTSGTYEQYF. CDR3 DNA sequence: TGTGCCAGCAGTTGGACTAGCGGGACCTACGAGCAGTACTTC.

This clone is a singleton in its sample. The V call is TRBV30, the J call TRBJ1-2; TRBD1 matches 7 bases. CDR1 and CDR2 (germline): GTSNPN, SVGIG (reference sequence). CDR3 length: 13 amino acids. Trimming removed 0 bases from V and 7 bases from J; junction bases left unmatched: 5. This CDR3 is CAWSVGGGSGYTF. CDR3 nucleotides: TGTGCCTGGAGTGTCGGAGGGGGCAGTGGCTACACCTTC. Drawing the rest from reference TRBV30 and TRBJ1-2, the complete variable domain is SQTIHQWPATLVQPVGSPLSLECTVEGTSNPNLYWYRQAAGRGLQLLFYSVGIGQISSEVPQNLSASRPQDRQFILSSKKLLLSDSGFYLCAWSVGGGSGYTFGSGTRLTVV.

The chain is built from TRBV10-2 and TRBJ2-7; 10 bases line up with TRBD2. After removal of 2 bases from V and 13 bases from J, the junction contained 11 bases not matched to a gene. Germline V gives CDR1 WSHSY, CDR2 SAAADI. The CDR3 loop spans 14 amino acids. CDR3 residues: CASSEPLLAGVLYF. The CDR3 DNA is TGCGCCAGCAGTGAGCCTCTCCTAGCGGGAGTGCTCTACTTC.